A selection of T cell receptor beta chains follows, all from one sample in a study of vaccination effects on CD4 cells after COVID-19. Antigen specificity for these receptors is unknown. The table came from immunoSEQ multiplex PCR; TCRdb's copy has only in-frame clones and leaves some out. The data show tens of thousands of clones, with 55% to 75% seen just once and roughly 18% held by the top ten. Sample: CD4+ T cells from PBMCs cultured with SARS-CoV-2 spike peptides, taken before COVID-19 vaccination. The receptors here all came from a human donor who received a COVID-19 vaccine. The CDR3 runs from the conserved cysteine through the conserved F or W. A D gene is named only where the DNA matches it firmly. Only part of the rows carry a size: once, few, many, or a class if the clone is expanded.

>-|14|TRBV6-2/TRBV6-3|-|TRBJ1-2
CASSRSPANYGYTF
TGTGCCAGCAGCCGTAGCCCCGCTAACTATGGCTACACCTTC
>-|15|TRBV5-1|TRBD1|TRBJ1-2
CASSRGQGAPNSYTF
TGCGCCAGCAGCAGAGGACAGGGAGCGCCTAATAGCTACACCTTC
>once|20|TRBV6-1|TRBD2|TRBJ2-1
CASSDPLRPRTSGDHNEQFF
TGTGCCAGCAGTGACCCCTTACGACCCCGGACTAGCGGAGACCACAATGAGCAGTTCTTC
>-|16|TRBV7-3|-|TRBJ1-6
CASSLSIRGRNSPLHF
TGTGCCAGCAGCTTAAGCATCAGGGGACGGAATTCACCCCTCCACTTT
>-|14|TRBV5-1|-|TRBJ2-2
CASSLAPLTGELFF
TGCGCCAGCAGCTTGGCGCCCCTCACCGGGGAGCTGTTTTTT
>-|17|TRBV7-9|TRBD2|TRBJ2-7
CASSLSVRGGAGYEQYF
TGTGCCAGCAGCTTAAGCGTTCGGGGGGGTGCGGGCTACGAGCAGTACTTC
>once|15|TRBV2|TRBD1|TRBJ1-6
CASKDRGVRNSPLHF
TGTGCCAGCAAAGACAGGGGGGTCCGGAATTCACCCCTCCACTTT
>-|13|TRBV7-9|-|TRBJ1-1
CATARTDYTEAFF
TGTGCCACCGCCCGGACGGACTACACTGAAGCTTTCTTT
>-|17|TRBV27|TRBD1|TRBJ1-2
CASSPTWWDRGQPGYTF
TGTGCCAGCAGTCCGACCTGGTGGGACAGGGGGCAGCCTGGCTACACCTTC
>-|14|TRBV5-1|TRBD1|TRBJ2-1
CASSSYGTGNEQFF
TGCGCCAGCAGCTCCTACGGGACAGGGAATGAGCAGTTCTTC
>-|14|TRBV5-1|TRBD1|TRBJ2-1
CASSFKQGGSEQFF
TGCGCCAGCAGCTTTAAACAGGGGGGCAGCGAGCAGTTCTTC
>-|16|TRBV5-1|TRBD2|TRBJ2-3
CASSFFRGPSRGGQYF
TGCGCCAGCAGCTTCTTTCGCGGCCCCTCTCGGGGGGGGCAGTATTTT
>-|16|TRBV28|TRBD1|TRBJ1-2
CASSGGADRKYYGYTF
TGTGCCAGCAGCGGGGGGGCGGACAGGAAGTACTATGGCTACACCTTC
>-|17|TRBV18|-|TRBJ2-3
CASSPNLLVTSTDTQYF
TGTGCCAGCTCACCTAACCTCCTTGTTACTAGCACAGATACGCAGTATTTT
>-|13|TRBV29-1|-|TRBJ2-2
CSVLTRATGELFF
TGCAGCGTTCTTACACGGGCCACCGGGGAGCTGTTTTTT
>-|11|TRBV6-5|-|TRBJ2-5
CASGYQETQYF
TGTGCCAGTGGGTACCAAGAGACCCAGTACTTC
>-|16|TRBV10-3|TRBD1|TRBJ2-7
CAISRGGTGGIYEQYF
TGTGCCATCAGCCGAGGCGGGACAGGGGGAATCTACGAGCAGTACTTC
>-|16|TRBV9|TRBD2|TRBJ2-1
CASSSSGAGGPNEQFF
TGTGCCAGCAGCTCAAGTGGGGCGGGGGGGCCCAATGAGCAGTTCTTC
>-|14|TRBV2|-|TRBJ1-6
CAGSRGGSNSPLHF
TGTGCCGGAAGCCGGGGGGGGAGCAATTCACCCCTCCACTTT
>-|15|TRBV14|-|TRBJ2-7
CASSQDSGPLREQYF
TGTGCCAGCAGCCAAGACTCCGGCCCCCTACGAGAGCAGTACTTC
>-|11|TRBV20-1|-|TRBJ2-7
CSAGRVGEQYF
TGCAGTGCTGGACGGGTTGGAGAGCAGTACTTC
>-|13|TRBV19|TRBD2|TRBJ2-3
CASSSVLAGTQYF
TGTGCCAGTAGTAGCGTACTAGCGGGTACGCAGTATTTT
>-|13|TRBV5-1|-|TRBJ1-1
CASSWGGDTEAFF
TGCGCCAGCAGCTGGGGGGGGGACACTGAAGCTTTCTTT
>-|13|TRBV4-3|-|TRBJ2-7
CASSQIANQEQYF
TGCGCCAGCAGCCAGATTGCTAACCAGGAGCAGTACTTC
>-|11|TRBV6-5|-|TRBJ1-2
CATLQGYGYTF
TGTGCCACCCTCCAGGGCTATGGCTACACCTTC
>-|12|TRBV30|-|TRBJ2-3
CAWRASTDTQYF
TGTGCCTGGAGGGCTAGCACAGATACGCAGTATTTT
>few|13|TRBV6-5|-|TRBJ1-1
CASRAGYATEAFF
TGTGCCAGCAGAGCAGGGTATGCCACTGAAGCTTTCTTT
>few|18|TRBV6-2/TRBV6-3|-|TRBJ1-5
CASSYSPLGRALNQPQHF
TGTGCCAGCAGTTACTCCCCCCTCGGCAGGGCCCTCAATCAGCCCCAGCATTTT
>-|15|TRBV3-1/TRBV3-2|-|TRBJ1-6
CASSHPPRHNSPLHF
TGTGCCAGCAGTCATCCGCCGCGCCACAATTCACCCCTCCACTTT
>-|14|TRBV5-1|-|TRBJ1-2
CASSSLEGHYGYTF
TGCGCCAGCAGCTCCTTAGAGGGCCACTATGGCTACACCTTC
>few|15|TRBV5-4|TRBD1|TRBJ1-1
CASSFDRGWKTEAFF
TGTGCCAGCAGCTTCGACAGGGGGTGGAAGACTGAAGCTTTCTTT
>-|15|TRBV6-2/TRBV6-3|TRBD1|TRBJ2-1
CASSYGTGERNEQFF
TGTGCCAGCAGTTACGGGACAGGGGAGAGGAATGAGCAGTTCTTC
>-|14|TRBV7-9|-|TRBJ2-7
CVSSYVGAGYEQYF
TGTGTCAGCAGCTACGTCGGCGCCGGGTACGAGCAGTACTTC
>-|15|TRBV4-1|TRBD2|TRBJ2-1
CASSRNSGGGGEQFF
TGCGCCAGCAGCCGAAATTCGGGGGGGGGAGGTGAGCAGTTCTTC
>-|16|TRBV7-8|-|TRBJ2-1
CASSSFRGSSYNEQFF
TGTGCCAGCAGCTCATTTCGGGGGAGCTCCTACAATGAGCAGTTCTTC
>-|14|TRBV6-4|-|TRBJ2-3
CASSEGGSADTQYF
TGTGCCAGCAGTGAAGGGGGTTCAGCAGATACGCAGTATTTT
>-|18|TRBV21-1|-|TRBJ1-5
CASSKGPDVFRTGQPQHF
TGTGCCAGCAGCAAAGGACCAGATGTATTTAGAACAGGCCAGCCCCAGCATTTT
>-|13|TRBV12-3/TRBV12-4|-|TRBJ2-5
CASSGSAGETQYF
TGTGCCAGCAGTGGCAGTGCGGGTGAGACCCAGTACTTC
>-|17|TRBV19|-|TRBJ1-2
CASSIRGAAAVVYGYTF
TGTGCCAGTAGTATACGGGGGGCTGCGGCGGTCGTATATGGCTACACCTTC
>-|14|TRBV3-1/TRBV3-2|-|TRBJ1-6
CASSQTAEGSPLHF
TGTGCCAGCAGCCAAACGGCCGAGGGCTCACCCCTCCACTTT
>-|15|TRBV6-6|TRBD1|TRBJ1-3
CASSFDRASGNTIYF
TGTGCCAGCAGTTTCGACAGGGCCTCTGGAAACACCATATATTTT
>-|16|TRBV5-6|TRBD2|TRBJ2-1
CASSLRGRWKYNEQFF
TGTGCCAGCAGCTTGCGCGGGAGGTGGAAATACAATGAGCAGTTCTTC
>-|12|TRBV12-3/TRBV12-4|-|TRBJ1-6
CASRGPDSPLHF
TGTGCCAGCAGGGGCCCTGATTCACCCCTCCACTTT
>-|14|TRBV6-2/TRBV6-3|-|TRBJ1-5
CASSWGGSNQPQHF
TGTGCCAGCAGTTGGGGGGGAAGCAATCAGCCCCAGCATTTT
>-|11|TRBV3-1/TRBV3-2|-|TRBJ2-5
CASSQMETQYF
TGTGCCAGCAGCCAGATGGAGACCCAGTACTTC